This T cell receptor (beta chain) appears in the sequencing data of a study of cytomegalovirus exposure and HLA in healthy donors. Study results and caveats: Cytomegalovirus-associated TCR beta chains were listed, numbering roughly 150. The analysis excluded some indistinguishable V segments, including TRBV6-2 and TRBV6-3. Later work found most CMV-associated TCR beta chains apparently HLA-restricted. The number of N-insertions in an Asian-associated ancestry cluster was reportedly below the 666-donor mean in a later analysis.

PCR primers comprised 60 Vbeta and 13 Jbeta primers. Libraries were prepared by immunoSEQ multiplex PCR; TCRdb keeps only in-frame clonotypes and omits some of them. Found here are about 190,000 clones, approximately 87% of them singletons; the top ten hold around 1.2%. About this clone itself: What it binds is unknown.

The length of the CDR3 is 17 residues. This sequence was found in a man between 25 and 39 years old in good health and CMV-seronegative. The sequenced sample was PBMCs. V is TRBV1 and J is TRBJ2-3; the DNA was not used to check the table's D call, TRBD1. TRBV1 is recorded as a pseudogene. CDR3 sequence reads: CTSSQAASGLQGDTQYF. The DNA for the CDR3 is TGCACCAGCAGCCAAGCTGCCTCTGGGCTTCAGGGAGATACGCAGTATTTT.